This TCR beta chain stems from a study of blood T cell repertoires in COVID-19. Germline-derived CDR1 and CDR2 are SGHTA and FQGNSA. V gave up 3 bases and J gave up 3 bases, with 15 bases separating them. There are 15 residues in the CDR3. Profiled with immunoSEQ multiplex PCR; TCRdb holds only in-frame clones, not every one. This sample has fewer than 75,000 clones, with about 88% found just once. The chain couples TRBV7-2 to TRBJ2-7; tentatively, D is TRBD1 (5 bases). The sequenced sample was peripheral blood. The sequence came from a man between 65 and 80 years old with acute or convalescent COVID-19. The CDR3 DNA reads TGTGCCAGCAGCTTCCAGGGTCTAAACAGCTACGAGCAGTACTTC. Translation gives CASSFQGLNSYEQYF.